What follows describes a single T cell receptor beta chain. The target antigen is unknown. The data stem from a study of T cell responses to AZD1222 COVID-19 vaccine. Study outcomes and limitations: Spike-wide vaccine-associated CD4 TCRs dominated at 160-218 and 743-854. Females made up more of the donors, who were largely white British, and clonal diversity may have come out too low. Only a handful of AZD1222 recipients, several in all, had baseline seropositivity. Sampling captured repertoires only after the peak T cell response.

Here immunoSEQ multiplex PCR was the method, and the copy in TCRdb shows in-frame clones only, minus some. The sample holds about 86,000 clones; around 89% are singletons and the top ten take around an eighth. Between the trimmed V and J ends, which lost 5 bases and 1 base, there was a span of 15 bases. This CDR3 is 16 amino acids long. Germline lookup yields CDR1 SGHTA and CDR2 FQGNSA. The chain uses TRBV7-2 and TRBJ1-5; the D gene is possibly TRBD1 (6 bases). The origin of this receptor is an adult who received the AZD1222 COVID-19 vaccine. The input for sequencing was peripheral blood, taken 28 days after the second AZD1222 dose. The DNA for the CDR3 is TGTGCCAGCAGCCCCCAGGGGAGTATGAGCAATCAGCCCCAGCATTTT. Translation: CASSPQGSMSNQPQHF. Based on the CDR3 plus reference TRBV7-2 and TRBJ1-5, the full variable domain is GAGVSQSPSNKVTEKGKDVELRCDPISGHTALYWYRQSLGQGLEFLIYFQGNSAPDKSGLPSDRFSAERTGGSVSTLTIQRTQQEDSAVYLCASSPQGSMSNQPQHFGDGTRLSIL.